The 21 T cell receptor beta chains listed next were all sequenced from one sample in a study of PD-1 blockade in mismatch repair-deficient tumors. Profiled with immunoSEQ multiplex PCR; TCRdb holds only in-frame clones, not every one. The data show more than 90,000 clones, around 80% seen once. This specimen was peripheral blood, taken approximately 60 weeks after starting pembrolizumab. The receptors originated from an adult with mismatch repair-deficient cancer.

Of note for this clone: The sample contains more than one DNA sequence encoding this CDR3. The chain carries TRBV30 and TRBJ2-7, with 7 bases aligning to TRBD1. The V and J ends lost 1 base and 2 bases, in that order; junction bases with no gene match: 8. Looked up from germline, CDR1 is GTSNPN and CDR2 is SVGIG (reference sequence). This CDR3 spans 15 amino acids. CDR3 in DNA: TGTGCCTGGAGTGGAACGGACAGGAGACCCTACGAGCAGTACTTC. Translating gives CAWSGTDRRPYEQYF. The full variable domain, completed using reference TRBV30 and TRBJ2-7, is SQTIHQWPATLVQPVGSPLSLECTVEGTSNPNLYWYRQAAGRGLQLLFYSVGIGQISSEVPQNLSASRPQDRQFILSSKKLLLSDSGFYLCAWSGTDRRPYEQYFGPGTRLTVT.

This rearrangement joins TRBV4-3 to TRBJ1-1; 8 positions agree with TRBD1. Germline CDR1 reads LGHNA; CDR2 reads YSLEER. V dropped 3 bases and J dropped 1; count of bases not matched to a gene: 10. The length of the CDR3 is 17 residues. The CDR3 nucleotides are TGCGCCAGCAGCCAGGTAGCAGGGGGCACAGGGAACACTGAAGCTTTCTTT. Translation gives CASSQVAGGTGNTEAFF.

This clone has only a few counts. The gene calls are TRBV4-1 and TRBJ2-3; 10 bases fit TRBD2. The CDR3 contains 16 residues. Trimming removed 0 bases from V and 3 bases from J; junction bases left unmatched: 3. CDR1 MGHRA and CDR2 YSYEKL come from the germline V gene. Written as DNA, the CDR3 is TGCGCCAGCAGCCAAGATGTAGCGGGAGGAACAGATACGCAGTATTTT. Protein: CASSQDVAGGTDTQYF.

The sample holds one count of this clone. The chain joins TRBV5-6 to TRBJ2-1; D is possibly TRBD1 (6 bases). CDR1 SGHDT and CDR2 YYEEEE come from the germline V gene. V was cut by 5 bases and J by 2 bases, with 8 bases left in between. The CDR3 has 13 amino acids. The CDR3 protein is CASRQGPYNEQFF. The CDR3 DNA reads TGTGCCAGCAGGCAGGGGCCCTACAATGAGCAGTTCTTC.

The chain carries TRBV9 and TRBJ2-1, with D possibly TRBD2 on 5 matching bases. Per germline, CDR1 SGDLS and CDR2 YYNGEE. Deletions cut 0 bases from V and 9 bases from J, with 19 bases between. The CDR3 runs 16 residues. The CDR3 DNA follows: TGTGCCAGCAGCGTAGGTGGTTCGGTTATAGGGAGTGAGCAGTTCTTC. Protein: CASSVGGSVIGSEQFF.

The chain carries TRBV29-1 and TRBJ2-1; possible D gene TRBD1, 5 bases. The V gene's germline CDR1 is SQVTM and CDR2 ANQGSEA. The CDR3 spans 13 residues. V was shortened by 4 bases and J by 6 bases, with 13 bases between the two germline ends. The CDR3 region has the DNA TGCAGCGTTGGGGCAGGGATTGGCAATGAGCAGTTCTTC. The encoded protein is CSVGAGIGNEQFF.

This rearrangement joins TRBV19 to TRBJ2-3; the D is unclear. This CDR3 has 13 residues. V was clipped by 3 bases and J by 6 bases, with 10 bases between them. The germline CDR1 and CDR2 sequences are LNHDA and SQIVND (reference sequence). Here the CDR3 DNA reads TGTGCCAGTAGTATGCGAGGCGTTGATACGCAGTATTTT. Its protein product is CASSMRGVDTQYF.

This chain joins TRBV11-1 and TRBJ2-7, with 7 bases fitting TRBD2. CDR1 SGHAT and CDR2 FQDESV come from the germline V gene (reference sequence). The CDR3 covers 15 residues. The V gene end was trimmed by 3 bases and the J gene end by 1 base; junction bases not matched to a gene: 6. The CDR3 DNA follows: TGTGCCAGCAGCTTTGAGTCTAGCGGATCCTACGAGCAGTACTTC. The encoded protein is CASSFESSGSYEQYF. Full variable domain (remainder filled in from reference TRBV11-1 and TRBJ2-7): EAEVAQSPRYKITEKSQAVAFWCDPISGHATLYWYRQILGQGPELLVQFQDESVVDDSQLPKDRFSAERLKGVDSTLKIQPAELGDSAMYLCASSFESSGSYEQYFGPGTRLTVT.

The rearrangement joins TRBV18 to TRBJ2-3; no clear D gene. Germline V gene data show CDR1 as KGHSH and CDR2 as LQKENI. V gave up 3 bases and J gave up 6 bases, with 10 bases separating them. This CDR3 has 13 residues. Written as DNA, the CDR3 is TGTGCCAGCTCACCGGTTGTTGAGGATACGCAGTATTTT. Amino acids: CASSPVVEDTQYF.

The rearrangement links TRBV6-1 to TRBJ1-5; no definite D call. This CDR3 is 15 amino acids long. The germline V and J ends were trimmed by 2 bases and 0 bases, with 8 bases remaining between them. Germline V gene sequence: CDR1 MNHNS, CDR2 SASEGT. DNA for the CDR3: TGTGCCAGCAGTGAATTATGGATTAGCAATCAGCCCCAGCATTTT. Protein: CASSELWISNQPQHF.

The CDR3, as DNA: TGCGCCAGCAGCTTGGGACTAGCGGGTATTGGGTCCTACAATGAGCAGTTCTTC. Translating gives CASSLGLAGIGSYNEQFF. The V gene is TRBV5-1, the J gene TRBJ2-1; TRBD2 aligns across 10 bases. The V and J ends lost 0 bases and 1 base, in that order; junction bases with no gene match: 7. Germline V gene sequence: CDR1 SGHRS, CDR2 YFSETQ. The CDR3 is 18 residues long.

This clone was picked up one time. The gene calls are TRBV5-8 and TRBJ2-5, with D maybe TRBD2 (5 bases). V shed 1 base and J shed 3 bases, with 13 bases lying between them. This CDR3 has 15 amino acids. CDR1 is SGHTS, CDR2 YDEGEE, per germline. CDR3 loop: CASSLWLAEKETQYF. As DNA, the CDR3 is TGTGCCAGCAGCTTGTGGCTAGCAGAAAAAGAGACCCAGTACTTC. Using reference TRBV5-8 and TRBJ2-5 for the parts outside the CDR3, the full variable domain is EAGVTQSPTHLIKTRGQQATLRCSPISGHTSVYWYQQALGLGLQFLLWYDEGEERNRGNFPPRFSGRQFPNYSSELNVNALELEDSALYLCASSLWLAEKETQYFGPGTRLLVL.

This rearrangement joins TRBV5-1 to TRBJ2-5; the D is unclear. CDR1 is SGHRS and CDR2 is YFSETQ in the germline V gene. This CDR3 comprises 13 residues. Between the trimmed V and J ends, which lost 4 bases and 5 bases, there was a span of 12 bases. In DNA form, the CDR3 reads TGCGCCAGCAGCCCCCGTGGAGAGGAGACCCAGTACTTC. As protein: CASSPRGEETQYF.

The rearrangement uses TRBV5-4 and TRBJ1-1; 7 nucleotides match TRBD1. CDR1 SGHNT and CDR2 YYREEE come from the germline V gene (reference sequence). The CDR3 runs 14 residues. V was clipped by 7 bases and J by 5 bases; unmatched bases: 11. CDR3 sequence reads: CASSPNRGETEAFF. CDR3 coding DNA: TGTGCCAGCTCCCCGAACAGGGGAGAGACTGAAGCTTTCTTT.

The chain uses TRBV5-5 and TRBJ2-7; unclear D gene. The CDR3 is 13 amino acids. From germline, CDR1 is SGHKS and CDR2 YYEKEE (reference sequence). The germline V and J ends were trimmed by 2 bases and 1 base, with 7 bases remaining between them. This chain's CDR3 is CASSFTGSYEQYF. CDR3 DNA sequence: TGTGCCAGCAGCTTTACTGGTTCCTACGAGCAGTACTTC.

This chain links TRBV11-2 with TRBJ2-3, with D perhaps matching TRBD2 (7 bases). The CDR3 runs 12 residues. Germline CDR1 and CDR2: SGHAT and FQNNGV. Trimming removed 6 bases from V and 10 bases from J, with 14 bases in between. The CDR3 DNA reads as TGTGCCAGCAGGGGGGGGCTCCTGGCGCAGTATTTT. This gives the protein CASRGGLLAQYF.

The gene calls are TRBV6-6 and TRBJ2-5; 8 bases are a match to TRBD2. This CDR3 comprises 14 residues. V dropped 5 bases and J dropped 5; count of bases not matched to a gene: 7. Germline assignment: CDR1 MNHNY and CDR2 SVGAGI (reference sequence). The CDR3 DNA follows: TGTGCCAGCAGTCAAATCCGGGGGGGGGAGACCCAGTACTTC. It translates to CASSQIRGGETQYF.

V gene TRBV7-3 combines with J gene TRBJ2-1; a weak D match, TRBD2 (6 bases). V gave up 2 bases and J gave up 11 bases, with 10 bases separating them. The CDR3 spans 12 residues. The V gene's germline CDR1 is SGHTA and CDR2 FQGTGA. In DNA, the CDR3 is TGTGCCAGCAGCTTAGGGGCGGGGAAGCAGTTCTTC. Translation: CASSLGAGKQFF. The full variable domain, with the rest looked up from reference TRBV7-3 and TRBJ2-1, is GAGVSQTPSNKVTEKGKYVELRCDPISGHTALYWYRQSLGQGPEFLIYFQGTGAADDSGLPNDRFFAVRPEGSVSTLKIQRTERGDSAVYLCASSLGAGKQFFGPGTRLTVL.

On this clone itself: The same CDR3 arises from other DNA sequences in this sample as well. The CDR3 bases are TGTGCCAGCAGTGGGCAGACTTACGAGCAGTACTTC. It codes for CASSGQTYEQYF. The J gene is TRBJ2-7, the V gene TRBV6-1; D uncertain. The CDR3 is made up of 12 amino acids. Trimming stripped 4 bases from V and 4 bases from J, with 8 bases between. CDR1 is MNHNS and CDR2 is SASEGT in the germline V gene.

The J gene is TRBJ1-2, the V gene TRBV5-1; TRBD1 is a possible D gene (5 bases). Per germline, CDR1 SGHRS and CDR2 YFSETQ. V shed 1 base and J shed 7 bases, with 8 bases lying between them. The CDR3 is made up of 12 amino acids. In DNA, the CDR3 is TGCGCCAGCAGCTTGATAGACAGTGGCTACACCTTC. The encoded protein is CASSLIDSGYTF.

The chain has TRBV29-1 and TRBJ2-7; TRBD1 might be the D (6 bases). This CDR3 has 12 amino acids. Germline CDR1 reads SQVTM; CDR2 reads ANQGSEA. V was trimmed by 4 bases and J by 6 bases, leaving 13 bases between them. CDR3 sequence (DNA): TGCAGCGTTGTTGGGGGCAACGGCGAGCAGTACTTC. Amino acids: CSVVGGNGEQYF.